These 16 T cell receptor beta chains were all obtained from the same sample, sequenced in a study of blood T cell repertoires in COVID-19. TCRdb keeps only in-frame clones here, not all; method: immunoSEQ multiplex PCR. The sample lists roughly 150,000 clones, approximately 87% seen once, with under 13% in the top ten. Sample: peripheral blood. The origin of the receptors is a woman aged 70-85 years with COVID-19, enrolled during active disease.

The V gene is TRBV4-1, the J gene TRBJ2-3, with a possible D match to TRBD2 (6 bases). The V gene's germline CDR1 is MGHRA and CDR2 YSYEKL. The CDR3 spans 15 residues. The ends were cut back, 3 bases at V and 2 bases at J, with 12 bases in the middle. The CDR3 loop reads CASSQSRGITDTQYF. The CDR3 DNA follows: TGCGCCAGCAGCCAGTCCCGGGGGATCACAGATACGCAGTATTTT.

The chain uses TRBV5-1 and TRBJ1-2; D unclear. CDR1 is SGHRS and CDR2 is YFSETQ in the germline V gene. The CDR3 is 15 amino acids. Trimming removed 0 bases at V and 8 bases at J, with 17 bases between. DNA of the CDR3: TGCGCCAGCAGCTTGGGGAGTGGAGCTGAGTGGGGCTACACCTTC. Encoded protein: CASSLGSGAEWGYTF.

The V call is TRBV10-3, the J call TRBJ1-1; a possible D gene is TRBD1 (6 bases). This CDR3 comprises 13 residues. The germline V gene encodes CDR1 ENHRY and CDR2 SYGVKD. Trimming shortened V by 9 bases and J by 3 bases, and 14 bases separated the two germline ends. Here the CDR3 reads CAIMPGQDTEAFF. CDR3 nucleotide sequence: TGTGCCATTATGCCGGGACAAGACACTGAAGCTTTCTTT.

V and J are TRBV6-5 and TRBJ1-3; 8 nucleotides align to TRBD1. CDR1 MNHEY and CDR2 SVGAGI come from the germline V gene. Germline trimming cut 6 bases from V and 7 bases from J; bases unmatched to any gene: 8. The CDR3 runs to 14 residues. The CDR3 DNA reads as TGTGCCAGCAGATCAGACAGGGGTGGGAACACCATATATTTT. Its protein product is CASRSDRGGNTIYF.

J is TRBJ2-1 and V is TRBV19; D is perhaps TRBD1 (6 bases). Trimming pared 8 bases from V and 10 bases from J, leaving 21 bases between. The CDR3 spans 14 residues. Germline CDR1 reads LNHDA; CDR2 reads SQIVND (reference sequence). CDR3 coding DNA: TGTGCCAGTTCACCCGACAGGACTTTTCGAGAGCAGTTCTTC. This encodes CASSPDRTFREQFF.

The chain links TRBV6-1 to TRBJ2-2, with no clear D. In germline, CDR1 is MNHNS, CDR2 SASEGT. This CDR3 region has 14 residues. Trimming pared 3 bases from V and 3 bases from J, leaving 8 bases between. The CDR3 here is CASSERADTGELFF. CDR3 DNA: TGTGCCAGCAGTGAGCGCGCGGACACCGGGGAGCTGTTTTTT.

This chain uses TRBV2 with TRBJ2-3; D is ambiguous. Germline V lookup: CDR1 SNHLY, CDR2 FYNNEI. Trimming removed 6 bases at V and 3 bases at J, with 10 bases between. This CDR3 has 13 amino acids. Written as DNA, the CDR3 is TGTGCCAGCAGAGCTAGACCGACAGATACGCAGTATTTT. The encoded protein is CASRARPTDTQYF.

The chain couples TRBV5-4 to TRBJ2-7; maybe TRBD1 (5 bases). Germline loops: CDR1 SGHNT, CDR2 YYREEE (reference sequence). The V end was cut by 5 bases, the J end by 1 base, with 13 bases between. The CDR3 runs 14 residues. CDR3 DNA sequence: TGTGCCAGCAGACTTGACCAGGGTTCCTACGAGCAGTACTTC. This sequence encodes CASRLDQGSYEQYF.

In regard to this clone: The junction shows a germline mismatch at one end, possibly a read error. The V gene is TRBV5-1, the J gene TRBJ1-2; weak D call: TRBD1 (6 bases). Per the germline V gene, CDR1 is SGHRS and CDR2 is YFSETQ. The CDR3 runs to 14 residues. The CDR3 sequence: CASSLGPDSLSWRF. In DNA, the CDR3 is TGCGCCAGCAGCTTGGGTCCGGACAGCCTAAGCTGGCGCTTC.

The V gene is TRBV5-1, the J gene TRBJ1-4, with D possibly matching TRBD1 (5 bases). The CDR3 length is 13 residues. Trimming shortened V by 4 bases and J by 4 bases, and 8 bases separated the two germline ends. CDR1 and CDR2 from the germline V gene are SGHRS and YFSETQ. CDR3 sequence reads: CASSPGLNEKLFF. As DNA, the CDR3 is TGCGCCAGCAGCCCGGGACTTAATGAAAAACTGTTTTTT.

This clone was seen only once. The chain uses TRBV3-1 (or the pseudogene TRBV3-2) and TRBJ2-3, with 9 bases lining up with TRBD1. CDR1 is LGHDT, CDR2 YNNKEL, per germline (reference sequence). The CDR3 is 18 amino acids. The V segment lost 0 bases and the J segment 0 bases; nucleotides outside the gene matches: 7. The CDR3 protein is CASSQDIPGQGSTDTQYF. The CDR3, as DNA: TGTGCCAGCAGCCAAGACATCCCGGGACAGGGAAGCACAGATACGCAGTATTTT.

The J gene is TRBJ2-1, the V gene TRBV28; 12 bases line up with TRBD2. There are 16 residues in the CDR3. Looked up from germline, CDR1 is MDHEN and CDR2 is SYDVKM. The V gene end was trimmed by 5 bases and the J gene end by 7 bases; junction bases not matched to a gene: 9. CDR3 DNA sequence: TGTGCCAGCAGTCTAGCGGGGGGGCAGAGGGGAAATGAGCAGTTCTTC. Amino acids: CASSLAGGQRGNEQFF.

The genes are TRBV5-1 and TRBJ1-2, with 8 bases that match TRBD1. The CDR3 runs 14 residues. Germline CDR1 reads SGHRS; CDR2 reads YFSETQ. V was clipped by 5 bases and J by 6 bases; unmatched bases: 9. CDR3 protein: CASSSGQGSDGYTF. The CDR3 coding sequence is TGCGCCAGCAGTTCAGGACAGGGTAGCGATGGCTACACCTTC.

This rearrangement joins TRBV30 to TRBJ1-6, with D maybe TRBD1 (6 bases). The CDR3 contains 13 residues. Trimming removed 3 bases at V and 9 bases at J, with 12 bases between. Germline CDR1 GTSNPN, CDR2 SVGIG (reference sequence). CDR3 coding DNA: TGTGCCTGGAGGGTGCTGACAGGTTCACCCCTCCACTTT. This codes for CAWRVLTGSPLHF.

This clone was seen a handful of times. The rearrangement uses TRBV28 and TRBJ2-7; D perhaps matches TRBD2 (7 bases). Germline V CDR1 and CDR2: MDHEN, SYDVKM. CDR3 length: 15 residues. The V gene lost 10 bases and the J gene lost 4 bases, with 23 bases spanning the gap. DNA for the CDR3: TGTGCCACCATCAAACCGGGGAGGGGGACTTACGAGCAGTACTTC. Translating it yields CATIKPGRGTYEQYF.

The chain links TRBV20-1 to TRBJ1-2, with no clear D. Germline CDR1 is DFQATT and CDR2 is SNEGSKA (reference sequence). CDR3 size: 11 residues. V was pared by 3 bases and J by 5 bases, with 7 bases between. The CDR3 DNA is TGCAGTGCTAGTTCCGGGTATGGCTACACCTTC. Protein: CSASSGYGYTF.